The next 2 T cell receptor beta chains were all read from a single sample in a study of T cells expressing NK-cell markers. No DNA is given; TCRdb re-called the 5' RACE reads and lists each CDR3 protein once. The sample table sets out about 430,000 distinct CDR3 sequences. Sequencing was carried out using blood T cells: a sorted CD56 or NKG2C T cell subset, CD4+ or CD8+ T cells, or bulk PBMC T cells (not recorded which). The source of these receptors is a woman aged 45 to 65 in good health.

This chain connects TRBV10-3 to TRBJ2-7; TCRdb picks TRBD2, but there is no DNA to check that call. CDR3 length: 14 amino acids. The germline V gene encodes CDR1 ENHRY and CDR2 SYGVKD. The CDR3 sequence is CAIRNVAGASEQYF.

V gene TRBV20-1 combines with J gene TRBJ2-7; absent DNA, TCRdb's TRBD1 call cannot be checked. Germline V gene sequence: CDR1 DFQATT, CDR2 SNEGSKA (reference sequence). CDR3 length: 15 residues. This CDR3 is CSASVRRPASYEQYF.